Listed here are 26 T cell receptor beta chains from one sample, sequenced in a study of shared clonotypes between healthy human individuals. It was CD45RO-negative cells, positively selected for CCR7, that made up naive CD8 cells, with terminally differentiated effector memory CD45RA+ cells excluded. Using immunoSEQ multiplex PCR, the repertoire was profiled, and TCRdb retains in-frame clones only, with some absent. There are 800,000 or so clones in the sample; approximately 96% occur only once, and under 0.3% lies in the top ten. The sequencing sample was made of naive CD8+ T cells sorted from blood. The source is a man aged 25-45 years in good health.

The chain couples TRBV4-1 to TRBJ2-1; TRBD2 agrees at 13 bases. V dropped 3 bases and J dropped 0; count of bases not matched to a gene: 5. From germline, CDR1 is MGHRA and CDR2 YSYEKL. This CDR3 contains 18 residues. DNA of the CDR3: TGCGCCAGCAGCCATCCGGGACTAGCGGGGAGCTCCTACAATGAGCAGTTCTTC. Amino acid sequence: CASSHPGLAGSSYNEQFF.

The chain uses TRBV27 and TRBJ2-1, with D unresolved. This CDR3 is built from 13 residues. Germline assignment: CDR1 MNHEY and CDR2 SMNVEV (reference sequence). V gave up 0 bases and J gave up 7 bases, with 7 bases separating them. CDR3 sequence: CASSLSTFNEQFF. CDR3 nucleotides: TGTGCCAGCAGTTTATCGACTTTTAATGAGCAGTTCTTC.

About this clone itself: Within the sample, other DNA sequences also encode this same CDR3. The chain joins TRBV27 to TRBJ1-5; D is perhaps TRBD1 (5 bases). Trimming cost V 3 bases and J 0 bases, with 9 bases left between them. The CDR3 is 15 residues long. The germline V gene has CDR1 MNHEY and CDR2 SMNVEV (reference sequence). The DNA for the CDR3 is TGTGCCAGCAGTTTGACAGCTTATAGCAATCAGCCCCAGCATTTT. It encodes CASSLTAYSNQPQHF.

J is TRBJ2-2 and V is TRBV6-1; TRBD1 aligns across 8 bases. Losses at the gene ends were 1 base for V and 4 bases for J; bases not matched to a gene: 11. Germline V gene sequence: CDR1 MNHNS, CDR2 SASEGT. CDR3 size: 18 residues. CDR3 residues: CASSEGPAWTGITGELFF. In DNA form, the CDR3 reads TGTGCCAGCAGTGAAGGTCCAGCTTGGACAGGGATCACCGGGGAGCTGTTTTTT.

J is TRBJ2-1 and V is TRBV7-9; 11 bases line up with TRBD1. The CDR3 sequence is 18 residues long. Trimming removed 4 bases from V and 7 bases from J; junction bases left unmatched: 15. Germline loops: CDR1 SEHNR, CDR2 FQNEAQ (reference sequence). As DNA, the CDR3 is TGTGCCAGCAGCTCGGCCGATATCGGGACAGGGGGTTGGAATGAGCAGTTCTTC. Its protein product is CASSSADIGTGGWNEQFF. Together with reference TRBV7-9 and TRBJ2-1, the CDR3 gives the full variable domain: DTGVSQNPRHKITKRGQNVTFRCDPISEHNRLYWYRQTLGQGPEFLTYFQNEAQLEKSRLLSDRFSAERPKGSFSTLEIQRTEQGDSAMYLCASSSADIGTGGWNEQFFGPGTRLTVL.

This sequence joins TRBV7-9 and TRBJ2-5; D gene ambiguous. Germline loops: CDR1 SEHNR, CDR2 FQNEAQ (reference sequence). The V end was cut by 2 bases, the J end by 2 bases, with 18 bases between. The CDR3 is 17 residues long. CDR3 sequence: CASSLTETTSIQETQYF. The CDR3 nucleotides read TGTGCCAGCAGCTTAACAGAAACCACGTCTATTCAAGAGACCCAGTACTTC.

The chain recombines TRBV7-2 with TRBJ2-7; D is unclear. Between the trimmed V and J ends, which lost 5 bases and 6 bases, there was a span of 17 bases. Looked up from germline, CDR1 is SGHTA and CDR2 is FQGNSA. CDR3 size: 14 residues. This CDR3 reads CASSPDRMGSEQYF. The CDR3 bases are TGTGCCAGCAGCCCGGATCGTATGGGTAGCGAGCAGTACTTC. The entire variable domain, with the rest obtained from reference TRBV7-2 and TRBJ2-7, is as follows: GAGVSQSPSNKVTEKGKDVELRCDPISGHTALYWYRQSLGQGLEFLIYFQGNSAPDKSGLPSDRFSAERTGGSVSTLTIQRTQQEDSAVYLCASSPDRMGSEQYFGPGTRLTVT.

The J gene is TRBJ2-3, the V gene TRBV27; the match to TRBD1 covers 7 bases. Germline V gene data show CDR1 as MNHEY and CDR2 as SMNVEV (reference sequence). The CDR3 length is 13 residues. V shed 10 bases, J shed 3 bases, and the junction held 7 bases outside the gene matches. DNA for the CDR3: TGTGCCACCTTCGCAGGGGGAACAGATACGCAGTATTTT. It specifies CATFAGGTDTQYF.

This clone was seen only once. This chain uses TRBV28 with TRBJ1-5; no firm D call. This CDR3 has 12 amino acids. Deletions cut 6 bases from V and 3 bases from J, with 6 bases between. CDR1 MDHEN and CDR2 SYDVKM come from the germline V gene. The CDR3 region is CASRYDNQPQHF. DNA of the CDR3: TGTGCCAGCAGGTATGACAATCAGCCCCAGCATTTT.

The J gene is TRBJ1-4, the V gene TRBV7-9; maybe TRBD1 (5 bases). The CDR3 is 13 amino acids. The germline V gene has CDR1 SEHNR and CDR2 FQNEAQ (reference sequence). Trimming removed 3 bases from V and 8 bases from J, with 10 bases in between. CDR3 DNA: TGTGCCAGCAGCTTCGGCAGGGAAGAAAAACTGTTTTTT. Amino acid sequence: CASSFGREEKLFF.

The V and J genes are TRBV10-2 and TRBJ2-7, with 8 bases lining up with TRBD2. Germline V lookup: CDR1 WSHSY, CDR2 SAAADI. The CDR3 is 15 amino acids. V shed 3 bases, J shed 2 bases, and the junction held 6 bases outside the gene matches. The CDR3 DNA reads TGCGCCAGCAGTGAAACGGGAGGGGGACCCTACGAGCAGTACTTC. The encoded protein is CASSETGGGPYEQYF.

This chain's CDR3 is CASTTAGQAFFYEQYF. CDR3 nucleotides: TGTGCCAGCACCACTGCTGGACAGGCCTTTTTCTACGAGCAGTACTTC. The chain carries TRBV11-2 and TRBJ2-7, with 7 nucleotides matching TRBD1. The CDR3 runs 16 residues. Germline assignment: CDR1 SGHAT and CDR2 FQNNGV. J lost 3 bases, V lost 7 bases, and 15 bases had no gene match.

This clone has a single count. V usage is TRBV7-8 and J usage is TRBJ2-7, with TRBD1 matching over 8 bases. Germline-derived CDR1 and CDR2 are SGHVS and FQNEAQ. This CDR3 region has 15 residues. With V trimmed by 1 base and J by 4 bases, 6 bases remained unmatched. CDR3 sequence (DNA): TGTGCCAGCAGCTTAGAGGAGACAGGGGAATACGAGCAGTACTTC. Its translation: CASSLEETGEYEQYF.

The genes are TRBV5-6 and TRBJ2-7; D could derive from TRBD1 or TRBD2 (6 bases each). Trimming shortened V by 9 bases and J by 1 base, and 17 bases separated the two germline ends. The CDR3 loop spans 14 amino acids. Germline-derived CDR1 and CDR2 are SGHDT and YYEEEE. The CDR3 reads CATTGAGDSYEQYF. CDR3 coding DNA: TGTGCCACTACGGGGGCAGGGGATTCCTACGAGCAGTACTTC.

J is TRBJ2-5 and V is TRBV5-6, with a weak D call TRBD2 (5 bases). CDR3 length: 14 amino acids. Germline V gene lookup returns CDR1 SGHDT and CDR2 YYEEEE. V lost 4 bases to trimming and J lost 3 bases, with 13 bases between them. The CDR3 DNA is TGTGCCAGCAGCGTACCCGGGAAAAAAGAGACCCAGTACTTC. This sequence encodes CASSVPGKKETQYF.

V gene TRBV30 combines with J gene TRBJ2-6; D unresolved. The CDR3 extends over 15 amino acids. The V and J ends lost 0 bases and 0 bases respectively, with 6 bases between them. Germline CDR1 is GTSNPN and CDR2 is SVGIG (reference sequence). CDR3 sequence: CAWSVWHSGANVLTF. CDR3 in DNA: TGTGCCTGGAGTGTTTGGCACTCTGGGGCCAACGTCCTGACTTTC.

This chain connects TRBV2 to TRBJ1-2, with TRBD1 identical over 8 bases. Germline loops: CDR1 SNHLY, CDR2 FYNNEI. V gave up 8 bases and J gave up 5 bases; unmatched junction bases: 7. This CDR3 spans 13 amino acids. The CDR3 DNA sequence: TGTGCCAGCGGTTCCAGGGGGCAATATGGCTACACCTTC. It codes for CASGSRGQYGYTF. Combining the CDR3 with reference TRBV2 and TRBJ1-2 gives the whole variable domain EPEVTQTPSHQVTQMGQEVILRCVPISNHLYFYWYRQILGQKVEFLVSFYNNEISEKSEIFDDQFSVERPDGSNFTLKIRSTKLEDSAMYFCASGSRGQYGYTFGSGTRLTVV.

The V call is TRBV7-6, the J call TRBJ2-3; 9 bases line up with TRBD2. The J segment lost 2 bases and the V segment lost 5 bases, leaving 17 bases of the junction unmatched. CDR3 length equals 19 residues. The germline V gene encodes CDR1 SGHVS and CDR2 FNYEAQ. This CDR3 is CASSHDKAGGRQNTDTQYF. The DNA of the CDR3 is TGTGCCAGCAGCCACGACAAAGCGGGAGGCCGTCAGAACACAGATACGCAGTATTTT.

The CDR3 DNA follows: TGCAGCGTTGCAGGTCATAGCTCCTACAATGAGCAGTTCTTC. The encoded protein is CSVAGHSSYNEQFF. The J gene is TRBJ2-1, the V gene TRBV29-1; D not certain. Per the germline V gene, CDR1 is SQVTM and CDR2 is ANQGSEA. The CDR3 runs to 14 residues. V gave up 4 bases and J gave up 0 bases, with 10 bases separating them.

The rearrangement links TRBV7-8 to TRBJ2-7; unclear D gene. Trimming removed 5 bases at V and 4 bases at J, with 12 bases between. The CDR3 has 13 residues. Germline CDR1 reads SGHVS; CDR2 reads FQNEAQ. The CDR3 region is CASSLRSPYEQYF. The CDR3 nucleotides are TGTGCCAGCAGCCTAAGGAGCCCGTACGAGCAGTACTTC.

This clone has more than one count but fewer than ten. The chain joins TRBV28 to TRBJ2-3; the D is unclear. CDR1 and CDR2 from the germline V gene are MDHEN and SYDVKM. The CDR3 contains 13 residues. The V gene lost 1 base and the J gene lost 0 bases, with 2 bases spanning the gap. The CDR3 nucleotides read TGTGCCAGCAGTTTATCTAGCACAGATACGCAGTATTTT. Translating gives CASSLSSTDTQYF.

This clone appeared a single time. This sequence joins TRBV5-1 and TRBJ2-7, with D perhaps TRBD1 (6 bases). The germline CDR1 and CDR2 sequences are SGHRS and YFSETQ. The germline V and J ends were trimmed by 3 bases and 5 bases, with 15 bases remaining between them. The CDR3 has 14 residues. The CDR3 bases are TGCGCCAGCAGCTCCGAAGGGGGAATCGACGAGCAGTACTTC. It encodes CASSSEGGIDEQYF.

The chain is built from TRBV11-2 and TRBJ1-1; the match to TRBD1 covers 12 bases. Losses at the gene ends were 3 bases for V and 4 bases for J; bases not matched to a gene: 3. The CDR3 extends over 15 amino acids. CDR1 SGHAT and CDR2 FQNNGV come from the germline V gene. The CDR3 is CASSLGQGALTEAFF. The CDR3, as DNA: TGTGCCAGCAGCTTGGGACAGGGGGCGCTCACTGAAGCTTTCTTT.

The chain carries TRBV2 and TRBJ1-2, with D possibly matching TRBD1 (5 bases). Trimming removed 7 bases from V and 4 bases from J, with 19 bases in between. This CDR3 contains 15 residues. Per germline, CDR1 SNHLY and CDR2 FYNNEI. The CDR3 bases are TGTGCCAGCACGAAGGGGACCCTCCACCCCTATGGCTACACCTTC. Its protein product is CASTKGTLHPYGYTF.

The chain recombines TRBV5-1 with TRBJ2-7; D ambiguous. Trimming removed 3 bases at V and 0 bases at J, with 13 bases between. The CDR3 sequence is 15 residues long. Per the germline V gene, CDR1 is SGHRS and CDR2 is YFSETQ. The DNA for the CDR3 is TGCGCCAGCAGCTCCCTTGGGGTGCCCTCCTACGAGCAGTACTTC. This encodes CASSSLGVPSYEQYF.

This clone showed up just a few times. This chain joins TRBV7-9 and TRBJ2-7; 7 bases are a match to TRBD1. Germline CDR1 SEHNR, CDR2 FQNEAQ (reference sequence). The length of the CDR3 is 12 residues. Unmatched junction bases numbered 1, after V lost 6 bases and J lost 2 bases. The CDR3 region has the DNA TGTGCCAGCAGGACAGGGCCCTACGAGCAGTACTTC. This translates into CASRTGPYEQYF.